Listed here is a single T cell receptor beta chain. Its antigen is still unknown. Per-nucleotide qualities are absent, and no much larger clonotype sits a single base away. The identical CDR3 is also encoded by other nucleotide sequences in the sample. Including the terminal cysteine and phenylalanine, the CDR3 comprises 17 residues. Kept here is only the CDR3 DNA, which spans 51 bases and is read in frame from base 1. Trimming removed 3 bases from V and 2 bases from J; the gene matches leave 5 bases unexplained. Based on the germline V gene, the CDR1 and CDR2 sequences are SGDLS and YYNGEE. TCRbeta CDR3 regions were amplified from genomic DNA using the immunoSEQ Assay, a bias-controlled multiplex PCR. As for the authors' bioinformatics: The number of nucleated cells in each sample was estimated by amplification of reference gene primers within the assay. To quantify the absolute abundance of each unique TCRbeta CDR3 rearrangement, sequence reads were collapsed and filtered. Productive Simpson clonality was computed per sample as the square root of Simpson's diversity index over productive rearrangements. This is the immuneACCESS table as TCRdb keeps it, with only in-frame sequences that have V and J called. A part of the clones is gone; compared with another copy, unresolved V genes explain less than half, and the rest is unexplained. Clone size and the V and J calls come from that table; the DNA yielded D and trimming. The sample yields some 300,000 clones; almost 90% were counted once. Of the sample, approximately 4% falls within the top ten clones.

The data are from a study of blood T cell repertoires in COVID-19 (TCRdb year 2020). Background on the whole study: Samples covering the acute and convalescent phases of COVID-19 were provided by collaborators in the United States, Italy and Spain. The samples were drawn from the first 160 participants of the ongoing ImmuneRACE study and from some 1,300 subjects provided by 6 global collaborators. HLA class I and class II types, where available, came from metadata supplied by the sample provider rather than from assay-based typing. The prospective study material was composed of cDNA or gDNA derived from T cells, B-cell-depleted T cells, or PBMCs. Sample metadata almost always included a de-identified subject ID, COVID-19 status, age in years and sex. The repertoires were released in a freely available public database meant as a resource for research on the immune response to SARS-CoV-2. The dataset comprised deeply sampled blood TCRbeta repertoires from subjects exposed to, actively infected with, or recovered from COVID-19. Summary of the overall study and its limitations: Clinical and demographic metadata were provided uncurated, with the amount varying by source and participant.

Enrolling through a virtual design, the prospective study's participants ranged in age from roughly 18 to 100 years and lived across around 25 United States geographic areas. In the prospective study, participants were assigned to cohorts based on the clinical history participants reported in a screening survey and a study questionnaire. In the prospective study, whole blood, serum and a nasopharyngeal or oropharyngeal swab were collected from each participant by mobile phlebotomists. Participants in the prospective study had the option to provide additional blood draws and questionnaires over a roughly 2-month period. Prospective study blood samples were shipped either frozen or at room temperature before DNA extraction.

The TCR comes from a woman in her late teens or twenties with acute COVID-19. The sample was PBMCs or T cells enriched from blood (not recorded which). The rearrangement joined TRBV9 to TRBJ2-5; 15 central nucleotides agree with TRBD2. The DNA sequence is TGTGCCAGCAGCGCGGGACTAGCGGGGGGAGGACAAGAGACCCAGTACTTC. This encodes CASSAGLAGGGQETQYF.